Given below is one TCR beta chain in context. Antigen: not known. Each sample came from a Caucasian adult donor living in Nashville, Tennessee. V was cut by 0 bases and J by 11 bases, with 16 bases left in between. CDR1 is SEHNR and CDR2 is FQNEAQ in the germline V gene (reference sequence). The CDR3 has 14 residues. This sample was taken from a study of shared clonotypes between healthy human individuals. Findings of the study overall: Against clonotypes common to all four donors, non-shared ones had lower generation probabilities.

For sorted subsets, about 200 ng DNA per replicate equaled 30,000 or so T cell genomes. Some clones are missing from TCRdb's copy, which holds only in-frame ones; the method was immunoSEQ multiplex PCR. The sample lists approximately 2.3 million clones, 85% to 95% occurring once. The clonotype was recovered from a young man in good health. Some clones in this sample may be carry-over from other donors' samples. Material for sequencing was naive CD4+ T cells from PBMCs. Indicated subset: CD45RA+ positively selected. This chain links TRBV7-9 with TRBJ1-1; D uncertain. CDR3 protein: CASSLAGSPGAAFF. In nucleotides, the CDR3 is TGTGCCAGCAGCTTAGCGGGGAGTCCGGGAGCGGCTTTCTTT.